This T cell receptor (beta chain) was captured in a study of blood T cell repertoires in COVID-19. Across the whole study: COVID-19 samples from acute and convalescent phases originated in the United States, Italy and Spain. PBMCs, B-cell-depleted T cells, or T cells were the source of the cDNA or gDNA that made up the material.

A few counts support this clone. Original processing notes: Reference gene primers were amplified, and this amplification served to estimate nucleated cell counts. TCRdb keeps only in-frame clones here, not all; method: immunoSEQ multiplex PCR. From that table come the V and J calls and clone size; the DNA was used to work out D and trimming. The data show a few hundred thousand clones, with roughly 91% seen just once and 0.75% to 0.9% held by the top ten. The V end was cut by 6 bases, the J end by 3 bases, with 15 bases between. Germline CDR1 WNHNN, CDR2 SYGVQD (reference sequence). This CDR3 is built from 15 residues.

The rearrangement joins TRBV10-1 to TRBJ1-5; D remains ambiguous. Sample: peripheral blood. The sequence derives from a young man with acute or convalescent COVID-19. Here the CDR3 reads CASSLIQIPNQPQHF. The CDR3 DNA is TGCGCCAGCAGCCTGATACAGATCCCCAATCAGCCCCAGCATTTT.